What follows are 22 T cell receptor beta chains derived from one specimen sequenced in a study of OX40 agonist ivuxolimab in advanced cancers. The method behind the library was the immunoSEQ multiplex PCR assay. TCRdb retrieved this table from immuneACCESS and kept in-frame rearrangements only. Not all clones are present; in checked studies, unresolved V genes account for under half, and no reason is known for the remainder. The sample contains about 42,000 clones, roughly 88% of them found a single time. The ten largest clones capture about 13% of the sample. Sample: CD4+ or CD8+ T cells sorted from blood, taken in a trial of the OX40 agonist ivuxolimab. These receptor sequences come from an adult with an advanced solid tumor such as melanoma, head and neck, liver or kidney cancer.

V and J are TRBV7-9 and TRBJ2-7; the D gene could be TRBD1 or TRBD2 (6 bases each). V was clipped by 1 base and J by 0 bases, with 22 bases between them. This CDR3 spans 19 amino acids. The germline gives CDR1 SEHNR, CDR2 FQNEAQ (reference sequence). The CDR3 region has the DNA TGTGCCAGCAGCTTAGGATATGAAAGGGGGGCAATTCACTCCTACGAGCAGTACTTC. Protein: CASSLGYERGAIHSYEQYF. The variable domain in full, completed from reference TRBV7-9 and TRBJ2-7, reads DTGVSQNPRHKITKRGQNVTFRCDPISEHNRLYWYRQTLGQGPEFLTYFQNEAQLEKSRLLSDRFSAERPKGSFSTLEIQRTEQGDSAMYLCASSLGYERGAIHSYEQYFGPGTRLTVT.

The genes are TRBV6-6 and TRBJ1-5; D not resolved. Trimming removed 6 bases at V and 0 bases at J, with 6 bases between. From germline, CDR1 is MNHNY and CDR2 SVGAGI (reference sequence). The CDR3 has 13 amino acids. The CDR3 is CASSRVSNQPQHF. CDR3 nucleotide sequence: TGTGCCAGCAGCCGGGTTAGCAATCAGCCCCAGCATTTT.

The rearrangement joins TRBV20-1 to TRBJ1-1; no clear D. CDR1 and CDR2 from the germline V gene are DFQATT and SNEGSKA (reference sequence). Trimming took off 4 bases at V and 8 bases at J, with 11 bases between the two ends. The CDR3 is made up of 11 amino acids. The DNA for the CDR3 is TGCAGTGCTAAGAGGGCCTTGGAAGCTTTCTTT. Amino acids: CSAKRALEAFF.

CDR3 amino acids: CASSSDIQGEKLFF. The DNA of the CDR3 is TGTGCCAGCAGCTCCGACATACAAGGTGAAAAACTGTTTTTT. The chain carries TRBV7-9 and TRBJ1-4; no clear D gene. V lost 4 bases, J lost 7 bases, and 13 bases lay in between. Per germline, CDR1 SEHNR and CDR2 FQNEAQ (reference sequence). This CDR3 spans 14 amino acids.

The chain employs TRBV5-4 and TRBJ2-4; 8 bases match TRBD2. CDR1 is SGHNT, CDR2 YYREEE, per germline (reference sequence). This CDR3 region has 18 residues. V shed 4 bases and J 2 bases; nucleotides not matched to a gene: 14. In nucleotides, the CDR3 is TGTGCCAGCAGCCTCACTCTAATAGCGGGGTCTACCAAAAACATTCAGTACTTC. This codes for CASSLTLIAGSTKNIQYF.

This clone showed up just a few times. The V call is TRBV7-3, the J call TRBJ1-1; D not certain. Germline CDR1 and CDR2: SGHTA and FQGTGA. The CDR3 extends over 14 amino acids. The V gene lost 3 bases and the J gene lost 1 base, with 9 bases spanning the gap. CDR3 nucleotide sequence: TGTGCCAGCAGCTTCGGCGTGGAGAACACTGAAGCTTTCTTT. Translation gives CASSFGVENTEAFF.

This clone was counted once. The V and J genes are TRBV5-8 and TRBJ2-7; D gene unclear. The length of the CDR3 is 14 residues. Trimming removed 2 bases from V and 7 bases from J, with 16 bases in between. Germline CDR1 and CDR2: SGHTS and YDEGEE. The CDR3 DNA sequence: TGTGCCAGCAGCTTTCTTTTGCGCGCCGCGGAGCAGTACTTC. Protein product: CASSFLLRAAEQYF.

This clone is a singleton in its sample. This chain links TRBV4-2 with TRBJ1-1, with D unresolved. This CDR3 has 14 residues. Per the germline V gene, CDR1 is LGHNA and CDR2 is YNFKEQ. Between the trimmed V and J ends, which lost 1 base and 0 bases, there was a span of 6 bases. CDR3 loop: CASSQVGMNTEAFF. CDR3 DNA sequence: TGTGCCAGCAGCCAAGTAGGGATGAACACTGAAGCTTTCTTT.

The chain has TRBV28 and TRBJ2-5, with 11 bases lining up with TRBD1. Germline CDR1 is MDHEN and CDR2 is SYDVKM. The CDR3 is 17 amino acids. V dropped 2 bases and J dropped 5; count of bases not matched to a gene: 10. The CDR3 loop is CASSLPYRTGGRETQYF. In nucleotides, the CDR3 is TGTGCCAGCAGTTTACCCTACCGGACAGGGGGCAGGGAGACCCAGTACTTC.

This clone was picked up one time. The chain combines TRBV18 with TRBJ2-7; D tentatively reads TRBD1 or TRBD2 (6 bases each). The V end was cut by 3 bases, the J end by 1 base, with 16 bases between. The CDR3 length is 16 residues. Germline loops: CDR1 KGHSH, CDR2 LQKENI. CDR3 nucleotide sequence: TGTGCCAGCTCACCGGTGGGGGGCCTTCTTTCCTACGAGCAGTACTTC. Translating gives CASSPVGGLLSYEQYF.

The rearrangement uses TRBV27 and TRBJ2-1, with D possibly matching TRBD1 (6 bases). Germline V lookup: CDR1 MNHEY, CDR2 SMNVEV (reference sequence). CDR3 size: 16 residues. V lost 0 bases and J lost 1, with 10 bases in between. CDR3 nucleotides: TGTGCCAGCAGTTTATCGGGGCAGGGGTCCTACAATGAGCAGTTCTTC. Amino acid sequence: CASSLSGQGSYNEQFF.

The rearrangement links TRBV30 to TRBJ2-3, with a tentative D call TRBD1 (6 bases). Germline CDR1 reads GTSNPN; CDR2 reads SVGIG (reference sequence). The V gene lost 2 bases and the J gene lost 0 bases, with 9 bases spanning the gap. This CDR3 comprises 14 residues. Written as DNA, the CDR3 is TGTGCCTGGAGTCAGGGGTTTAGCACAGATACGCAGTATTTT. This gives the protein CAWSQGFSTDTQYF.

The rearrangement links TRBV28 to TRBJ1-4; a possible D gene is TRBD1 (6 bases). V lost 2 bases and J 7 bases, leaving 17 bases between the germline ends. This CDR3 region has 16 residues. Germline loops: CDR1 MDHEN, CDR2 SYDVKM. The DNA of the CDR3 is TGTGCCAGCAGTTTAAGGGGGGCGGGAGTGGGTGAAAAACTGTTTTTT. Translated: CASSLRGAGVGEKLFF.

V and J are TRBV4-1 and TRBJ2-1; D gene ambiguous. The germline V gene encodes CDR1 MGHRA and CDR2 YSYEKL. V gave up 1 base and J gave up 12 bases, with 7 bases separating them. The CDR3 is 11 residues long. The CDR3 protein is CASSQVSAQFF. The DNA for the CDR3 is TGCGCCAGCAGCCAAGTTTCGGCGCAGTTCTTC.

The rearrangement links TRBV19 to TRBJ1-2, with D unclear. Germline CDR1 is LNHDA and CDR2 is SQIVND (reference sequence). The CDR3 covers 14 residues. Trimming took off 3 bases at V and 8 bases at J, with 16 bases between the two ends. The CDR3 loop is CASSIKVGVYGYTF. For the CDR3, the DNA is TGTGCCAGTAGTATTAAGGTCGGGGTCTACGGCTACACCTTC.

The V and J genes are TRBV19 and TRBJ2-2; D is uncertain. The CDR3 sequence is 13 residues long. Germline values: CDR1 LNHDA, CDR2 SQIVND (reference sequence). The V and J ends lost 2 bases and 4 bases respectively, with 5 bases between them. The CDR3 DNA follows: TGTGCCAGTAGTATACCGGTCACCGGGGAGCTGTTTTTT. Protein product: CASSIPVTGELFF.

The chain carries TRBV5-6 and TRBJ1-1; D unresolved. Germline CDR1 SGHDT, CDR2 YYEEEE. There are 13 residues in the CDR3. Trimming removed 0 bases from V and 13 bases from J, with 16 bases in between. CDR3 region: CASSLDRSIRGFF. In DNA, the CDR3 is TGTGCCAGCAGCTTGGATAGATCGATCAGAGGTTTCTTT.

The chain uses TRBV19 and TRBJ1-5, with unresolved D. V was shortened by 3 bases and J by 0 bases, with 12 bases between the two germline ends. CDR1 LNHDA and CDR2 SQIVND come from the germline V gene (reference sequence). The CDR3 contains 16 residues. In nucleotides, the CDR3 is TGTGCCAGTAGTATTCCCGCAGGAAATAGCAATCAGCCCCAGCATTTT. This sequence encodes CASSIPAGNSNQPQHF.

The CDR3 loop is CASSLDVPRNSPLHF. The DNA of the CDR3 is TGTGCCAGCAGTTTGGATGTCCCCCGTAATTCACCCCTCCACTTT. The chain is built from TRBV27 and TRBJ1-6; D not certain. The CDR3 is 15 residues long. The germline V gene encodes CDR1 MNHEY and CDR2 SMNVEV (reference sequence). V was pared by 3 bases and J by 6 bases, with 12 bases between.

V is TRBV28 and J is TRBJ1-2; D is possibly TRBD1 (6 bases). Germline CDR1 MDHEN, CDR2 SYDVKM. This CDR3 is built from 13 residues. Trimming pared 5 bases from V and 5 bases from J, leaving 12 bases between. The CDR3 region is CASSLQGQYGYTF. The CDR3 DNA sequence: TGTGCCAGCAGTCTACAAGGACAGTATGGCTACACCTTC.

The gene calls are TRBV29-1 and TRBJ1-2; D is undetermined. In germline, CDR1 is SQVTM, CDR2 ANQGSEA. The length of the CDR3 is 11 residues. V lost 2 bases and J 8 bases, leaving 9 bases between the germline ends. The CDR3 sequence is CSVELGYGYTF. CDR3 in DNA: TGCAGCGTTGAATTGGGATACGGCTACACCTTC.

The chain joins TRBV18 to TRBJ2-1, with 11 bases identical to TRBD2. The CDR3 consists of 16 residues. Germline trimming cut 3 bases from V and 10 bases from J; bases unmatched to any gene: 11. Germline CDR1 is KGHSH and CDR2 is LQKENI. The CDR3 loop is CASSPPWVAGGQEQFF. Here the CDR3 DNA reads TGTGCCAGCTCACCCCCGTGGGTAGCGGGAGGGCAAGAGCAGTTCTTC.